This TCR beta chain comes out of a study of blood T cell repertoires in COVID-19 (dated by TCRdb to between 2020 and 2021). About the full investigation: Samples covering the acute and convalescent phases of COVID-19 were provided by collaborators in the United States, Italy and Spain. The prospective study material was composed of cDNA or gDNA derived from T cells, B-cell-depleted T cells, or PBMCs. The dataset comprised deeply sampled blood TCRbeta repertoires from subjects exposed to, actively infected with, or recovered from COVID-19. The repertoires were made available in a free public database intended to serve as a resource for research on the immune response to SARS-CoV-2. Samples were obtained from the ongoing ImmuneRACE study (first 160 participants) and from approximately 1,200 subjects provided by 6 global collaborators. Sample metadata almost always included a de-identified subject ID, COVID-19 status, age in years and sex. HLA class I and class II types, where available, came from metadata supplied by the sample provider rather than from assay-based typing. Overall results and qualifications from the work: How much clinical and demographic metadata was included differed by source and by participant, and the metadata was provided uncurated.

As to this clone: Its antigen is still unknown. The sample holds no much larger clone one base away, and base qualities are not on file.

The immunoSEQ Assay, a bias-controlled multiplex PCR, was used to amplify TCRbeta CDR3 regions from genomic DNA. The study's own analysis went as follows. Within the assay, amplification of reference gene primers was used to estimate how many nucleated cells each sample contained. Sequence reads were collapsed and filtered to measure the absolute abundance of every unique TCRbeta CDR3 rearrangement. For each sample, productive Simpson clonality was calculated by taking the square root of Simpson's diversity index across productive rearrangements. TCRdb limited this immuneACCESS table to in-frame rearrangements with V and J called. A share of clones is missing; checked studies link under half to unresolved V genes, and the rest is unexplained. The DNA was the basis for D and trimming; V, J and clone size are from that table. The sample includes about 200,000 clones, with about 88% observed a single time. The leading ten clones occupy about 4% of the sample.

Trimming removed 1 base from V and 7 bases from J, leaving 23 bases between the germline ends. Including the terminal cysteine and phenylalanine, the CDR3 comprises 16 residues. Of all the DNA, just the CDR3 is kept, 48 bases in frame from base 1. CDR1 and CDR2, looked up from the germline V gene, are SQVTM and ANQGSEA. In the prospective study, participants were roughly 18 to 90 years old, resided in 24 geographic areas of the United States, and were enrolled through a virtual design. To assign participants to cohorts, the prospective study relied on clinical history that participants themselves reported in a screening survey and a study questionnaire. Exposed participants had been in contact with someone with a PCR-confirmed or clinician-diagnosed COVID-19 case within 2 weeks of study entry. In the prospective study, whole blood, serum and a nasopharyngeal or oropharyngeal swab were collected from each participant by mobile phlebotomists. Over a roughly two-month period, participants in the prospective study had the option of providing additional blood draws and questionnaires. Blood samples from the prospective study were shipped frozen or at room temperature prior to DNA extraction.

This receptor was taken from a woman aged 25 to 39 who had been exposed to COVID-19. The chain is made from TRBV29-1 and TRBJ2-7; possibly the D gene is TRBD1, per 6 matching bases. Sequenced input: PBMCs or T cells enriched from blood (not recorded which). The nucleotides are TGCAGCGTTGAAGCACGGGCAGGGGCGACCACTCGGGAGCAGTACTTC. This yields the protein CSVEARAGATTREQYF.